The present T cell receptor beta chain was sequenced within a study of blood T cell repertoires in COVID-19. Study summary: Spain, Italy and the United States supplied samples that represented acute and convalescent COVID-19.

This clone came up a few times. CDR1 and CDR2 from the germline V gene are LNHDA and SQIVND (reference sequence). The CDR3 has 13 amino acids. Between the trimmed V and J ends, which lost 8 bases and 5 bases, there was a span of 13 bases. One Seattle source followed patients from active infection through their disease course. Original handling: Reference gene primer amplification yielded estimated nucleated cell counts. Sequencing was performed with immunoSEQ multiplex PCR; in TCRdb, only in-frame clones are kept and a portion is missing. That table furnishes V, J and clone size, whereas the DNA furnished D and trimming. The sample holds around 370,000 clones, 85% to 90% seen once.

The clonotype was recovered from a woman aged 45-65 years with COVID-19, enrolled during active disease. The chain employs TRBV19 and TRBJ1-5; the D is unclear. Sequenced material: peripheral blood. The CDR3 loop reads CASDGVPYQPQHF. The CDR3 bases are TGTGCCAGTGACGGGGTTCCTTATCAGCCCCAGCATTTT. Drawing the rest from reference TRBV19 and TRBJ1-5, the complete variable domain is DGGITQSPKYLFRKEGQNVTLSCEQNLNHDAMYWYRQDPGQGLRLIYYSQIVNDFQKGDIAEGYSVSREKKESFPLTVTSAQKNPTAFYLCASDGVPYQPQHFGDGTRLSIL.